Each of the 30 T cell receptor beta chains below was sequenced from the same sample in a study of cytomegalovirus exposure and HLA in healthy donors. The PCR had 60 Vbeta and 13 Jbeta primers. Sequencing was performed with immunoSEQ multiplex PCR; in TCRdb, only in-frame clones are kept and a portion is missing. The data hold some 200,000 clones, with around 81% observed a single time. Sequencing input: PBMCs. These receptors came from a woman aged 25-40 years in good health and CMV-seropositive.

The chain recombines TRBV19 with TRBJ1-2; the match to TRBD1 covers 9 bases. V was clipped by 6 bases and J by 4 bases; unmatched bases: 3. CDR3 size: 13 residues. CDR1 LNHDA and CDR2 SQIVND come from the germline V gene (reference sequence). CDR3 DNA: TGTGCCAGTAGAACAGGGGGCAGCTATGGCTACACCTTC. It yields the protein CASRTGGSYGYTF.

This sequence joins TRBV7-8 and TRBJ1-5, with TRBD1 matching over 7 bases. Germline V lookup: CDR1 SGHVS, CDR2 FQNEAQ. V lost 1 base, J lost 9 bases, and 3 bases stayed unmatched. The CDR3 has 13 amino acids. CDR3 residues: CASSLEGASPQHF. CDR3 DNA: TGTGCCAGCAGCTTAGAGGGGGCCTCGCCCCAGCATTTT.

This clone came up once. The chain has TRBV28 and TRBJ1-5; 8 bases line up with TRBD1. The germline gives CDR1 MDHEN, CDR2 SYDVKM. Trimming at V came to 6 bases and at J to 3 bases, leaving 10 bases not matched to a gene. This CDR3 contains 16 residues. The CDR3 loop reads CASRPLGDRHNQPQHF. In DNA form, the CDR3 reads TGTGCCAGCAGGCCCTTGGGGGACAGGCACAATCAGCCCCAGCATTTT. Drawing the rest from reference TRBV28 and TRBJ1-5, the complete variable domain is DVKVTQSSRYLVKRTGEKVFLECVQDMDHENMFWYRQDPGLGLRLIYFSYDVKMKEKGDIPEGYSVSREKKERFSLILESASTNQTSMYLCASRPLGDRHNQPQHFGDGTRLSIL.

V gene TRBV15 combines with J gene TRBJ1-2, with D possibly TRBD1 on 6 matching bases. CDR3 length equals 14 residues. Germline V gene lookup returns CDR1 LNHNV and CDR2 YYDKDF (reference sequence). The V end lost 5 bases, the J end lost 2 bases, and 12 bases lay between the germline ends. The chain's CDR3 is CATSSRDTNYGYTF. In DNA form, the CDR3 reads TGTGCCACCAGCTCAAGGGACACAAACTATGGCTACACCTTC. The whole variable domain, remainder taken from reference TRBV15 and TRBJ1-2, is DAMVIQNPRYQVTQFGKPVTLSCSQTLNHNVMYWYQQKSSQAPKLLFHYYDKDFNNEADTPDNFQSRRPNTSFCFLDIRSPGLGDTAMYLCATSSRDTNYGYTFGSGTRLTVV.

The CDR3, as DNA: TGCGCCAGCAGCCAAGAATTAGCGGCTTTCTACAATGAGCAGTTCTTC. Translation: CASSQELAAFYNEQFF. The V call is TRBV4-3, the J call TRBJ2-1, with D perhaps TRBD2 (6 bases). CDR3 size: 16 residues. Germline V gives CDR1 LGHNA, CDR2 YSLEER. Deletions cut 0 bases from V and 3 bases from J, with 12 bases between.

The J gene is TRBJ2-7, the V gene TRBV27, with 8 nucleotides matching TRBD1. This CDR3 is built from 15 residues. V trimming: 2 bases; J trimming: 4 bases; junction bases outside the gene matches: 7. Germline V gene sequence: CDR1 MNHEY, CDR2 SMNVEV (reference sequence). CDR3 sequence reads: CASSLRQGASYEQYF. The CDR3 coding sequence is TGTGCCAGCAGTTTACGTCAGGGGGCGTCGTACGAGCAGTACTTC.

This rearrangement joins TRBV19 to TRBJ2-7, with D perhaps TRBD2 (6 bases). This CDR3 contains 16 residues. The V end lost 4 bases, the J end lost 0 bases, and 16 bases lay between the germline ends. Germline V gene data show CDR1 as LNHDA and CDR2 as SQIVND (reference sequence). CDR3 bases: TGTGCCAGTAGTAAACCGGGACTTACGACCTCCTACGAGCAGTACTTC. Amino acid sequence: CASSKPGLTTSYEQYF.

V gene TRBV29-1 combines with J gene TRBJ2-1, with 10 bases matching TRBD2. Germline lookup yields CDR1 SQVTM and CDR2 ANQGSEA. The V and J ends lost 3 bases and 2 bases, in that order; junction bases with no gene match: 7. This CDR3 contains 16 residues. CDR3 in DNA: TGCAGCGTTGAGGGAGGGACTAGCGTAACCTACAATGAGCAGTTCTTC. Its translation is CSVEGGTSVTYNEQFF.

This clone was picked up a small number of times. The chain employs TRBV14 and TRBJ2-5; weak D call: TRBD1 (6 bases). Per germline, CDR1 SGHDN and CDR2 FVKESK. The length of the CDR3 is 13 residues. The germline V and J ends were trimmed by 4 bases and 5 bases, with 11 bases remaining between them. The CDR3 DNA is TGTGCCAGCAGCCGAGGACAGTGGGAGACCCAGTACTTC. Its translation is CASSRGQWETQYF.

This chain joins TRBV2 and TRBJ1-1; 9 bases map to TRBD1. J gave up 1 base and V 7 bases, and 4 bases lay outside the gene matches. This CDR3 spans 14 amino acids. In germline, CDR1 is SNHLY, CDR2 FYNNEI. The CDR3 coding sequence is TGTGCCAGCACTTCGACAGGGGGGAACACTGAAGCTTTCTTT. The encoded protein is CASTSTGGNTEAFF.

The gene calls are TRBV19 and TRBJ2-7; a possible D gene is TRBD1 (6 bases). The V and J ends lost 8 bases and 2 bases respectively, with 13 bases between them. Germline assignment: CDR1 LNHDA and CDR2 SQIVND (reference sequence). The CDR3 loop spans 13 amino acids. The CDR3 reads CASGTTGAYEQYF. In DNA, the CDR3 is TGTGCCAGTGGGACGACAGGCGCCTACGAGCAGTACTTC.

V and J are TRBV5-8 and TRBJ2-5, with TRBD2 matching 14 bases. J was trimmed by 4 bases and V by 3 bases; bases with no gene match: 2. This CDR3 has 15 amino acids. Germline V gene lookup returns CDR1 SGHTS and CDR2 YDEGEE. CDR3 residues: CASSYGTSGRETQYF. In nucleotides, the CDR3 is TGTGCCAGCAGCTACGGGACTAGCGGGAGAGAGACCCAGTACTTC.

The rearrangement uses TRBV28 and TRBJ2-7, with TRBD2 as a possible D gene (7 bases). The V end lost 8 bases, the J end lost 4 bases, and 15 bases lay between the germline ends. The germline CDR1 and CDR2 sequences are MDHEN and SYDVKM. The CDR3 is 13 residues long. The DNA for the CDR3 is TGTGCCAGCGGCCGGGGGGCCTTATACGAGCAGTACTTC. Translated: CASGRGALYEQYF.

The CDR3 is CASSPRDRGPEQYF. The CDR3 nucleotides are TGTGCCAGCTCACCTCGGGACAGGGGGCCCGAGCAGTACTTC. This sequence joins TRBV18 and TRBJ2-7, with 12 bases fitting TRBD1. The J segment lost 6 bases and the V segment lost 3 bases, leaving 3 bases of the junction unmatched. Looked up from germline, CDR1 is KGHSH and CDR2 is LQKENI. This CDR3 comprises 14 residues.

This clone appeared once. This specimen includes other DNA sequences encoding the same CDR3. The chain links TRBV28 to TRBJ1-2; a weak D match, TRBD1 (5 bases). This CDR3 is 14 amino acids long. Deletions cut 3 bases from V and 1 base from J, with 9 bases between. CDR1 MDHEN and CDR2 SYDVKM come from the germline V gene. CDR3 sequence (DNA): TGTGCCAGCAGTTTGGGGCAGGGTAACTATGGCTACACCTTC. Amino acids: CASSLGQGNYGYTF.

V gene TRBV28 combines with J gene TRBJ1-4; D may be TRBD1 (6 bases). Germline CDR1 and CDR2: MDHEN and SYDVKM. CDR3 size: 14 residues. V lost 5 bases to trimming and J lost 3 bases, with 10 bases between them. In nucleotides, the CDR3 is TGTGCCAGCAGTCCCGCAGGGGCTAATGAAAAACTGTTTTTT. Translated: CASSPAGANEKLFF.

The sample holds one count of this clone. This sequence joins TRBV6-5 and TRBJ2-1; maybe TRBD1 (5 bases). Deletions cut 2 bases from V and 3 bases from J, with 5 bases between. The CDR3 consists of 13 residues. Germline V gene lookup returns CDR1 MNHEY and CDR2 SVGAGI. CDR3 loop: CASSYDSYNEQFF. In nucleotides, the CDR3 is TGTGCCAGCAGTTACGACAGCTACAATGAGCAGTTCTTC.

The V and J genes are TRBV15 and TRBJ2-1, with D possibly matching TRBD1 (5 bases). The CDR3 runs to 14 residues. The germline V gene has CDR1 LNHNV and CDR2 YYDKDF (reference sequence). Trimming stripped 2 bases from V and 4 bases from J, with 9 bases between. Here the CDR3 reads CATSRQQEYNEQFF. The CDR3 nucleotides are TGTGCCACCAGCAGACAACAGGAGTACAATGAGCAGTTCTTC.

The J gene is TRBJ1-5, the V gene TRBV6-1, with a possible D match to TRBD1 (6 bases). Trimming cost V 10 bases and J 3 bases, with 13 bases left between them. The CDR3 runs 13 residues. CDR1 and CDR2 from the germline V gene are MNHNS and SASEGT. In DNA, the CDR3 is TGTGCCATCCCAGGACAGAACAATCAGCCCCAGCATTTT. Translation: CAIPGQNNQPQHF.

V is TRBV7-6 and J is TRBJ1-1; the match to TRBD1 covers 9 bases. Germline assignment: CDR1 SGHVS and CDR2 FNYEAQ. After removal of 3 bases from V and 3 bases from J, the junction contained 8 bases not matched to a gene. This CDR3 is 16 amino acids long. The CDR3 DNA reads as TGTGCCAGCAGCTTCCGGGACAGGGAGGCGGACACTGAAGCTTTCTTT. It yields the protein CASSFRDREADTEAFF.

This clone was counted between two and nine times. CDR3 protein: CASSRPSGDGYTF. CDR3 DNA sequence: TGTGCCAGCAGCCGTCCGAGCGGGGATGGCTACACCTTC. The rearrangement joins TRBV7-2 to TRBJ1-2; D gene unclear. Per germline, CDR1 SGHTA and CDR2 FQGNSA. V was trimmed by 5 bases and J by 6 bases, leaving 13 bases between them. There are 13 residues in the CDR3.

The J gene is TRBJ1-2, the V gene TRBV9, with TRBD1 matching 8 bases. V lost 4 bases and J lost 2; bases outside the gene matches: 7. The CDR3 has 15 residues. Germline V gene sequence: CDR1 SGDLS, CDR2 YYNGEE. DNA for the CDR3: TGTGCCAGCAGCCCCTGGACAGGGACAAACTATGGCTACACCTTC. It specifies CASSPWTGTNYGYTF.

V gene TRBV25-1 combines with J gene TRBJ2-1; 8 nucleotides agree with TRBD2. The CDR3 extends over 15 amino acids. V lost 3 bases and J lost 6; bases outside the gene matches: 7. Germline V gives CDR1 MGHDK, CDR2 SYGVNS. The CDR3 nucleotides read TGTGCCAGCAGTGACCTTGGACTAGCAGGCAATGAGCAGTTCTTC. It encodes CASSDLGLAGNEQFF.

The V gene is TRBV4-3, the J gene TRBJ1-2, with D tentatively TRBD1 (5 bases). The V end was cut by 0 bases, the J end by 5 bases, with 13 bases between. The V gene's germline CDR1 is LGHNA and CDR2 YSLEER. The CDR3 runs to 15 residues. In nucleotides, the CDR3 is TGCGCCAGCAGCCAAGAAGTCAGGGTGGGTTATGGCTACACCTTC. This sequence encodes CASSQEVRVGYGYTF.

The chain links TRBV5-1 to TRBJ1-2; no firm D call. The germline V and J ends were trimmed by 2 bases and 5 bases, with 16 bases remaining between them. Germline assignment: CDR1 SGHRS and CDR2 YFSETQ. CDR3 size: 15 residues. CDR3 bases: TGCGCCAGCAGCTTCTCCTTTGGGGAGAAATATGGCTACACCTTC. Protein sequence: CASSFSFGEKYGYTF.

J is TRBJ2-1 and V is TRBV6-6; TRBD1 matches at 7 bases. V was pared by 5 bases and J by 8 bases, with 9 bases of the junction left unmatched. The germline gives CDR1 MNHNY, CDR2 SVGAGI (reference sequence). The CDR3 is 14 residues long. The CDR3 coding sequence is TGTGCCAGCAGTACGTTGACAGGGAGCCATGAGCAGTTCTTC. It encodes CASSTLTGSHEQFF.

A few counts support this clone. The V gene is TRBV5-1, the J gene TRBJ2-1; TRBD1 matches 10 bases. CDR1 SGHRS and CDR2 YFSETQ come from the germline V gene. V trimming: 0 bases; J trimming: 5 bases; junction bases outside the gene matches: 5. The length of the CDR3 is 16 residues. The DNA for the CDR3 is TGCGCCAGCAGCTTGGGAGGGACAGGGGACCACAATGAGCAGTTCTTC. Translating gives CASSLGGTGDHNEQFF.

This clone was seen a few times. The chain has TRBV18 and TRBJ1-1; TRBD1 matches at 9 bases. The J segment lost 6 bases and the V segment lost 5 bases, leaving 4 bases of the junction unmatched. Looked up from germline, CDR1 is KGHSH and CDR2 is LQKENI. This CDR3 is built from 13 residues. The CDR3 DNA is TGTGCCAGCTCAGCTACAGGGGGCCCTGAAGCTTTCTTT. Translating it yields CASSATGGPEAFF.

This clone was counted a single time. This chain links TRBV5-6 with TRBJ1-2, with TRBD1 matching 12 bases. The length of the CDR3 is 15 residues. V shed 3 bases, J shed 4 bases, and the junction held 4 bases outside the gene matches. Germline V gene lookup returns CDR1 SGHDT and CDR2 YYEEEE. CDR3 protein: CASSYGTGGSYGYTF. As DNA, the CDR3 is TGTGCCAGCAGCTACGGGACAGGGGGCAGCTATGGCTACACCTTC. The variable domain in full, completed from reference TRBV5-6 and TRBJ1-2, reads DAGVTQSPTHLIKTRGQQVTLRCSPKSGHDTVSWYQQALGQGPQFIFQYYEEEERQRGNFPDRFSGHQFPNYSSELNVNALLLGDSALYLCASSYGTGGSYGYTFGSGTRLTVV.

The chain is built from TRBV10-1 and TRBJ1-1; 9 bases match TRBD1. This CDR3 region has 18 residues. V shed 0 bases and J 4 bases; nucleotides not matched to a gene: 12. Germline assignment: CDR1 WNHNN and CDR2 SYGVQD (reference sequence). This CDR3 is CASSESLGQGKSATEAFF. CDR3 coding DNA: TGCGCCAGCAGTGAGTCCTTAGGACAGGGGAAGTCGGCCACTGAAGCTTTCTTT.